This TCR beta chain derives from a study of CD8 T cells in Susac syndrome. The overall study: Patients with Susac syndrome had blood drawn and were at that point therapy-naive, on corticosteroids, or on intravenous immunoglobulin alone.

After extraction with the RNeasy kit, about 0.45 to 1 ug of the RNA was reverse transcribed using random hexamers. MiXCR, applied by TCRdb to the immunoSEQ multiplex PCR reads, yields one record per CDR3 protein. The repertoire includes fewer than 150,000 distinct CDR3 sequences, just under 95% of them detected once, and about 0.18% sits in the top ten. Points on this clonotype: Its antigen is currently unknown.

Study-wide results and caveats: Susac-specific public clones found in total CD8+ repertoires numbered about 17, and those in CD8+ TEMRA repertoires numbered about five.

Recently defined diagnostic criteria classed the Susac syndrome patients as definite or probable. The sample comprised CD8+ T cells from PBMCs. The receptor's source is a human donor with Susac syndrome.

The CDR3 DNA follows: TGCAGTGCTAGGAATCTGGGACGGACGAACACTGAAGCTTTCTTT. Protein sequence: CSARNLGRTNTEAFF. The chain is built from TRBV20-1 and TRBJ1-1; the D gene is possibly TRBD1 (5 bases). This CDR3 comprises 15 residues. The germline gives CDR1 DFQATT, CDR2 SNEGSKA (reference sequence). Trimming stripped 3 bases from V and 1 base from J, with 15 bases between.